This is a list of T cell receptor beta chains from one sample in a study of shared clonotypes between healthy human individuals. Clones were sequenced by immunoSEQ multiplex PCR, and TCRdb holds only the in-frame ones, with some missing. The sample has 600,000 or so clones; 95% to 98% are singletons. The sequenced material came from naive CD8+ T cells sorted from blood. These receptors were taken from a man aged 30 to 45 in good health. CDR3s include the opening cysteine and the closing phenylalanine or tryptophan. Each record gives: D gene, clone size, J gene, V gene, CDR3 DNA, CDR3 protein. D genes are given only for firm matches. Some rows have no size entry. The others give once, few or many, or a class for an expanded clone.

- - TRBJ1-5 TRBV27 TGTGCCACCGGGGACTTCCCAAATCAGCCCCAGCATTTT CATGDFPNQPQHF
TRBD2 - TRBJ2-2 TRBV14 TGTGCCAGCAGCCAAGATCCCTACCCTAGCGGGAGGGCCGGGGAGCTGTTTTTT CASSQDPYPSGRAGELFF
- - TRBJ2-7 TRBV7-9 TGTGCCAGCAGCCCGCGCTCAACCGGGACCTACTACGAGCAGTACTTC CASSPRSTGTYYEQYF
- - TRBJ2-3 TRBV9 TGTGCCAGCAGCGCCTTTTCAGATACGCAGTATTTT CASSAFSDTQYF
- - TRBJ2-7 TRBV7-9 TGTGCCAGCAGCCCTCACTCCTACGAGCAGTACTTC CASSPHSYEQYF
- - TRBJ2-1 TRBV28 TGTGCCAGCAACCCGAGAGGGATCCACAATGAGCAGTTCTTC CASNPRGIHNEQFF
TRBD1 - TRBJ2-7 TRBV6-5 TGTGCCAGCAGTACCGGACAGGGACACGACGAGCAGTACTTC CASSTGQGHDEQYF
- - TRBJ1-2 TRBV5-1 TGCGCCAGCAGTTCGGCAGGGGATGGCTACACCTTC CASSSAGDGYTF
TRBD2 - TRBJ2-1 TRBV5-1 TGCGCCAGCAGCTTGGCTTTAGCGGGAGAAGACAATGAGCAGTTCTTC CASSLALAGEDNEQFF
- - TRBJ2-7 TRBV15 TGTGCCACCAGCAGAGATACAGGAGCTCGGGTCGAGCAGTACTTC CATSRDTGARVEQYF
- - TRBJ2-1 TRBV19 TGTGCCAGTAGTATAGAGGGAACGGGCTTTTCCTCCTACAATGAGCAGTTCTTC CASSIEGTGFSSYNEQFF
- - TRBJ1-2 TRBV4-1 TGCGCCAGCAGCCAAGACTGGCAGTATGGCTACACCTTC CASSQDWQYGYTF
- once TRBJ2-7 TRBV25-1 TGTGCCAGCAGTGAGGGGACTGGCGAGCAGTACTTC CASSEGTGEQYF
- - TRBJ2-7 TRBV7-9 TGTGCCAGCAGCTTGATAGACACCCGCAACTCCTACGAGCAGTACTTC CASSLIDTRNSYEQYF
- - TRBJ1-5 TRBV11-2 TGTGCCAGCAGCCCCTCAGGGCAGCCCCAGCATTTT CASSPSGQPQHF
- - TRBJ1-2 TRBV29-1 TGCAGCGTTGATATCAGGGATGGCTACACCTTC CSVDIRDGYTF
- - TRBJ2-1 TRBV4-1 TGCGCCAGCAGCCAAGTAGAGGAGCGAGAGCAGTTCTTC CASSQVEEREQFF
- - TRBJ2-1 TRBV5-1 TGCGCCAGCAGCCCCAGGGCATTTCCCAATGAGCAGTTCTTC CASSPRAFPNEQFF